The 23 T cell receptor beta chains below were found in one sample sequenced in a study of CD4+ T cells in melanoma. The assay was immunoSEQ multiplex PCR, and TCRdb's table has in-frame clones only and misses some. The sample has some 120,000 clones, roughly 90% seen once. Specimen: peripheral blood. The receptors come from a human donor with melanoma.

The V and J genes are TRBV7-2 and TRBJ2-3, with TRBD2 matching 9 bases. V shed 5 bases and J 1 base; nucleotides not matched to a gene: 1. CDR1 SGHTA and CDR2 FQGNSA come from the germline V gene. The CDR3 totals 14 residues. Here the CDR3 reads CASSASGGTDTQYF. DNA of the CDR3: TGTGCCAGCAGCGCTAGCGGGGGCACAGATACGCAGTATTTT. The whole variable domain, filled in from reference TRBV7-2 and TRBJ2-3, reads GAGVSQSPSNKVTEKGKDVELRCDPISGHTALYWYRQSLGQGLEFLIYFQGNSAPDKSGLPSDRFSAERTGGSVSTLTIQRTQQEDSAVYLCASSASGGTDTQYFGPGTRLTVL.

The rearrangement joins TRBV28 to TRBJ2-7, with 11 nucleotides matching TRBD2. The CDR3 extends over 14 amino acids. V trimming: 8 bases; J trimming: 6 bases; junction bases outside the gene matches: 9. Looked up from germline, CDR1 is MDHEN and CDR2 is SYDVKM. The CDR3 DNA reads TGTGCCAGCCGGGCTAGCGGGAGGTCGGGCGAGCAGTACTTC. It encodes CASRASGRSGEQYF.

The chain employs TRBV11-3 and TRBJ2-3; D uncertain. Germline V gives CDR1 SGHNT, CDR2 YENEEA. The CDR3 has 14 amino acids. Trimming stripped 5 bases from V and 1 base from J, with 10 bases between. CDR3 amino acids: CASSPRRGTDTQYF. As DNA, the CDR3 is TGTGCCAGCAGCCCCCGTAGGGGCACAGATACGCAGTATTTT.

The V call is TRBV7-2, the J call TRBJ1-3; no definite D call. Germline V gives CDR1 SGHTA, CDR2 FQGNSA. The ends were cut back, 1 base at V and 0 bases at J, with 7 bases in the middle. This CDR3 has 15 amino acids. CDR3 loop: CASSLEAYSGNTIYF. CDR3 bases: TGTGCCAGCAGCTTAGAAGCTTACTCTGGAAACACCATATATTTT.

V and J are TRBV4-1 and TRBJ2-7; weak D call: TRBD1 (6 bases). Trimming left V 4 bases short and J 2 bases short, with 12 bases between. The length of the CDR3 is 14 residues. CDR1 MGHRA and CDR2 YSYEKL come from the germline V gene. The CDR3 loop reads CASSPTGNAYEQYF. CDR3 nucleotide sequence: TGCGCCAGCAGCCCCACAGGGAACGCCTACGAGCAGTACTTC.

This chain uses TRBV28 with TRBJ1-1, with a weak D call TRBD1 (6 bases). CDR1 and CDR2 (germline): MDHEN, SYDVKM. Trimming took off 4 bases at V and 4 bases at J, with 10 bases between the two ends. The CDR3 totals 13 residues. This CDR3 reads CASSSGVRTEAFF. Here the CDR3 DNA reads TGTGCCAGCAGTTCAGGGGTTCGCACTGAAGCTTTCTTT.

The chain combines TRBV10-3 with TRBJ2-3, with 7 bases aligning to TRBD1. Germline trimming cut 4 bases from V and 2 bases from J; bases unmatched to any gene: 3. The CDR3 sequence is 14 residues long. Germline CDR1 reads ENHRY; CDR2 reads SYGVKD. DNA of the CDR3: TGTGCCATCAGTGGGACAGGAGACACAGATACGCAGTATTTT. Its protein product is CAISGTGDTDTQYF.

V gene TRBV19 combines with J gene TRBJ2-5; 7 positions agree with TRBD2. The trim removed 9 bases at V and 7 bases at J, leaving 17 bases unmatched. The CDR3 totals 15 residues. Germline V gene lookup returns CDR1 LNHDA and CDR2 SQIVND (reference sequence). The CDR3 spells CASAPGGTHVRTQYF. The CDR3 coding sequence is TGTGCCAGCGCCCCCGGGGGGACGCATGTAAGGACCCAGTACTTC.

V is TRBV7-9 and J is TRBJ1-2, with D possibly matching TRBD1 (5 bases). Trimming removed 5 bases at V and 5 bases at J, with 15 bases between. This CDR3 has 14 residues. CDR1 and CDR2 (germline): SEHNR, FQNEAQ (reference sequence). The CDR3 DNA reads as TGTGCCAGCAGCCCCGCGGGTAGGGGATATGGCTACACCTTC. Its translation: CASSPAGRGYGYTF.

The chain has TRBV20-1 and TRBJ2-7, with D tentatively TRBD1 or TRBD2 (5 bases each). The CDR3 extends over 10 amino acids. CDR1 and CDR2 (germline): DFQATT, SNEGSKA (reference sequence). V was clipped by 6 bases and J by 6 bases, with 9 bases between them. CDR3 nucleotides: TGCAGTGCCCCGGGGACCGAGCAGTACTTC. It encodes CSAPGTEQYF.

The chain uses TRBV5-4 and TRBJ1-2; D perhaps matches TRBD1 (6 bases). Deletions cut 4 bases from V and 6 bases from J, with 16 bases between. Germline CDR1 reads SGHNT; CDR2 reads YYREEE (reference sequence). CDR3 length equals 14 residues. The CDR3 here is CASSQVGGGDGYTF. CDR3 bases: TGTGCCAGCAGCCAGGTGGGGGGCGGGGATGGCTACACCTTC.

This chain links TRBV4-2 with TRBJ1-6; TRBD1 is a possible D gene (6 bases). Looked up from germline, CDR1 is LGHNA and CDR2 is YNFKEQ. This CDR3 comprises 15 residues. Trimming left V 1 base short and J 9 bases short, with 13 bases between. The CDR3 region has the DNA TGTGCCAGCAGCCAAGGGGGGGGCATTGGTTCACCCCTCCACTTT. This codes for CASSQGGGIGSPLHF.

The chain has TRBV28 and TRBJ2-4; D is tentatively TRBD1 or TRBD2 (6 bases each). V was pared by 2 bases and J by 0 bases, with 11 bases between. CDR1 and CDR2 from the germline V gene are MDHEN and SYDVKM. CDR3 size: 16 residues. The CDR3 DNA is TGTGCCAGCAGTTTAGATCGGGGGCTAGCCAAAAACATTCAGTACTTC. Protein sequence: CASSLDRGLAKNIQYF.

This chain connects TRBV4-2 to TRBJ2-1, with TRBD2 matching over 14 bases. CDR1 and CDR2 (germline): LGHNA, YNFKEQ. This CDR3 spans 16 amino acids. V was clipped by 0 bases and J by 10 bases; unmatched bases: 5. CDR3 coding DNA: TGTGCCAGCAGCCAAGACGGGACTAGCGGGAGACAAGAGCAGTTCTTC. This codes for CASSQDGTSGRQEQFF.

The CDR3: CASESGGHQETQYF. In DNA form, the CDR3 reads TGCGCCAGCGAAAGCGGGGGCCACCAAGAGACCCAGTACTTC. The chain joins TRBV5-1 to TRBJ2-5; 8 positions agree with TRBD2. This CDR3 contains 14 residues. The junction had 5 bases not matched to a gene; V was cut back by 7 bases and J by 0 bases. The germline CDR1 and CDR2 sequences are SGHRS and YFSETQ.

Written as DNA, the CDR3 is TGTGCCAGCAGTGGACAGGTCAAAGAGACCCAGTACTTC. Its protein product is CASSGQVKETQYF. The genes are TRBV2 and TRBJ2-5, with D possibly TRBD1 on 6 matching bases. V lost 4 bases and J lost 3, with 9 bases in between. The CDR3 runs to 13 residues. Germline V gene sequence: CDR1 SNHLY, CDR2 FYNNEI.

CDR3 nucleotide sequence: TGTGCTAGTGGTTTGTCAGACGGCAGTTCCAGCTCCTACGAGCAGTACTTC. It yields the protein CASGLSDGSSSSYEQYF. The rearrangement links TRBV12-5 to TRBJ2-7; D not certain. CDR3 size: 17 residues. From germline, CDR1 is LGHNT and CDR2 FRNRAP. The ends were cut back, 2 bases at V and 0 bases at J, with 17 bases in the middle.

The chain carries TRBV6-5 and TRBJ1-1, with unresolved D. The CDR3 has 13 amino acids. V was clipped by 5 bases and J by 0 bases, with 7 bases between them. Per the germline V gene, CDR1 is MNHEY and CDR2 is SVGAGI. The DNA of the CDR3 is TGTGCCAGCAGTAAGGCATTGAACACTGAAGCTTTCTTT. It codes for CASSKALNTEAFF.

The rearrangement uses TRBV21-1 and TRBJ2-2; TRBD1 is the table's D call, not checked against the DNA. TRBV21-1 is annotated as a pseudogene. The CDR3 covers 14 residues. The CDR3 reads CASSKGQGAGELFF. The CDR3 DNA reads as TGTGCCAGCAGCAAGGGGCAGGGGGCCGGGGAGCTGTTTTTT.

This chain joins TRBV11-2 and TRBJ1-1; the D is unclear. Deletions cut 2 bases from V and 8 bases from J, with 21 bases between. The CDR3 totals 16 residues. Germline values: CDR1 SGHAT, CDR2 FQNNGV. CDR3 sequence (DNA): TGTGCCAGCAGCTTAACCACCGTCGACGGGCACAGAGAAGCTTTCTTT. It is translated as CASSLTTVDGHREAFF.

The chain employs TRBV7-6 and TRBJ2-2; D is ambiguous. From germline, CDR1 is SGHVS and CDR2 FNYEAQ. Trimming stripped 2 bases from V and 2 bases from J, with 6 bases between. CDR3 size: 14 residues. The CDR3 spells CASSLRSNTGELFF. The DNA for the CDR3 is TGTGCCAGCAGCTTACGAAGCAACACCGGGGAGCTGTTTTTT.

The CDR3 nucleotides read TGCAGCGTTGAGGGCCTAGCGGGCCCCTACAATGAGCAGTTCTTC. Translating it yields CSVEGLAGPYNEQFF. This chain links TRBV29-1 with TRBJ2-1; 8 nucleotides line up with TRBD2. The ends lost 3 bases at V and 2 bases at J; junction bases unmatched: 6. The CDR3 runs to 15 residues. CDR1 and CDR2 (germline): SQVTM, ANQGSEA.

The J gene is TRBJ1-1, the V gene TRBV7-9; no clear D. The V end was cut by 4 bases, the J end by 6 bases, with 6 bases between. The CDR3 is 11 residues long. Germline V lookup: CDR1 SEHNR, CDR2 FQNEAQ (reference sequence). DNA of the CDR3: TGTGCCAGCAGCTCCGAGCCTGAAGCTTTCTTT. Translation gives CASSSEPEAFF.